One sample yielded the 5 T cell receptor beta chains listed below, sequenced in a study of T cells in Graves' hyperthyroidism and ophthalmopathy (dated by TCRdb to between 2018 and 2021). The library was prepared using multiplex PCR. The sequencer listed for this sample is Illumina HiSeq 2000. Amplification of TCR beta CDR3 regions was carried out from RNA transcripts. The TCR CDR3 was subjected to a first round of RT-PCR using the HTBI primer set and the Qiagen OneStep RT-PCR kit. The raw public reads went through TCRdb reprocessing: fastp at Q25, MiXCR clone calling, in-frame beta chains kept. Under each unique CDR3 protein, matching rows form one entry showing the most common genes and DNA. In this sample the table shows hundreds of thousands of distinct CDR3 sequences, about an eighth of which occur a single time. Around 27% of the sample rests with the top ten. What was sequenced was blood. The receptor source for this set is a man aged 45-65 years with Graves' ophthalmopathy.

Ten or more counts support this clonotype. The V and J genes are TRBV19 and TRBJ1-2; 12 bases are shared with TRBD1. With V trimmed by 7 bases and J by 5 bases, 5 bases remained unmatched. Germline V lookup: CDR1 LNHDA, CDR2 SQIVND (reference sequence). This CDR3 has 14 residues. For the CDR3, the DNA is TGTGCCAGTAAGCCGGGACAGGGGGCTTATGGCTACACCTTC. It translates to CASKPGQGAYGYTF. Combining the CDR3 with reference TRBV19 and TRBJ1-2 gives the whole variable domain DGGITQSPKYLFRKEGQNVTLSCEQNLNHDAMYWYRQDPGQGLRLIYYSQIVNDFQKGDIAEGYSVSREKKESFPLTVTSAQKNPTAFYLCASKPGQGAYGYTFGSGTRLTVV.

This rearrangement joins TRBV7-9 to TRBJ2-2, with D maybe TRBD1 (6 bases). The CDR3 consists of 16 residues. Germline-derived CDR1 and CDR2 are SEHNR and FQNEAQ (reference sequence). The V gene lost 1 base and the J gene lost 5 bases, with 14 bases spanning the gap. The CDR3 protein is CASSLDVGGATGELFF. CDR3 in DNA: TGTGCCAGCAGCTTAGATGTTGGGGGCGCGACCGGGGAGCTGTTTTTT.

This clonotype showed up many times. The rearrangement links TRBV7-8 to TRBJ2-1; 9 positions agree with TRBD2. The V segment lost 7 bases and the J segment 7 bases; nucleotides outside the gene matches: 8. CDR1 and CDR2 (germline): SGHVS, FQNEAQ. The CDR3 extends over 14 amino acids. Written as DNA, the CDR3 is TGTGCCAGCATAGACTATAGCGGGAGAAATGAGCAGTTCTTC. Protein product: CASIDYSGRNEQFF.

This clonotype has a count of ten or more. CDR3 in DNA: TGTGCCAGCAGCCAAGATCTTGACAGGGTTAGAGGCTACACCTTC. Its protein is CASSQDLDRVRGYTF. This rearrangement joins TRBV3-1 to TRBJ1-2; 7 bases are shared with TRBD1. In germline, CDR1 is LGHDT, CDR2 YNNKEL (reference sequence). The CDR3 spans 15 residues. V lost 0 bases to trimming and J lost 8 bases; unmatched junction nucleotides: 9.

The V gene is TRBV10-3, the J gene TRBJ2-5, with 14 bases aligning to TRBD2. The germline V gene encodes CDR1 ENHRY and CDR2 SYGVKD. V lost 7 bases to trimming and J lost 2 bases; unmatched junction nucleotides: 9. CDR3 length: 17 residues. The CDR3 coding sequence is TGTGCCATCACCGAGGGACTAGCGGGAGTAGAACAAGAGACCCAGTACTTC. Residues: CAITEGLAGVEQETQYF.